These 27 T cell receptor beta chains came from one sample sequenced in a study of neurological immune-mediated disorders. The time point was: longitudinal time-point 1 (baseline). MiXCR, applied by TCRdb to the 5' RACE reads, yields one record per CDR3 protein. Among around 37,000 distinct CDR3 sequences listed, less than 3.5% were seen once. Sequencing used PBMCs. The receptors were sampled from a woman aged 60-75 years with multiple sclerosis.

The sample holds many counts of this clonotype. The genes are TRBV18 and TRBJ1-2; tentatively, D is TRBD1 (5 bases). V dropped 3 bases and J dropped 0 bases, with 20 bases sitting between them. The V gene's germline CDR1 is KGHSH and CDR2 LQKENI. The CDR3 covers 18 residues. The CDR3 DNA sequence: TGTGCCAGCTCACCCCCGGGGGTTTGGAGCGAAGCTAACTATGGCTACACCTTC. As protein: CASSPPGVWSEANYGYTF.

In this sample, this clonotype turned up many times. The gene calls are TRBV15 and TRBJ1-5; D possibly corresponds to TRBD1 (5 bases). Trimming shortened V by 5 bases and J by 6 bases, and 23 bases separated the two germline ends. This CDR3 is 17 amino acids long. CDR1 LNHNV and CDR2 YYDKDF come from the germline V gene (reference sequence). In DNA, the CDR3 is TGTGCCACCAGCTTTGACGGGACCCTAGGAGGGAGTCAGCCCCAGCATTTT. Protein sequence: CATSFDGTLGGSQPQHF.

This clonotype occurred a few times. The V call is TRBV20-1, the J call TRBJ1-5; D unresolved. Germline V gene data show CDR1 as DFQATT and CDR2 as SNEGSKA (reference sequence). The CDR3 totals 15 residues. Trimming cost V 6 bases and J 0 bases, with 15 bases left between them. In nucleotides, the CDR3 is TGCAGTGCCCCCAAAGAGCCCAATAGCAATCAGCCCCAGCATTTT. The encoded protein is CSAPKEPNSNQPQHF.

This clonotype was seen ten or more times. This rearrangement joins TRBV20-1 to TRBJ1-1; weak D call: TRBD1 (5 bases). Trimming pared 5 bases from V and 3 bases from J, leaving 7 bases between. Germline V CDR1 and CDR2: DFQATT, SNEGSKA (reference sequence). This CDR3 comprises 11 residues. The CDR3 sequence is CSAWGDTEAFF. The CDR3 coding sequence is TGCAGTGCTTGGGGGGACACTGAAGCTTTCTTT.

This clonotype was observed many times. This chain joins TRBV6-2 or TRBV6-3 and TRBJ1-4, with 7 positions matching TRBD1. Germline lookup yields CDR1 MNHEY and CDR2 SVGEGT. V dropped 4 bases and J dropped 7; count of bases not matched to a gene: 12. This CDR3 region has 16 residues. The CDR3 spells CASSLKTGTVGEKLFF. The CDR3 region has the DNA TGTGCCAGCAGTTTAAAAACCGGGACAGTCGGTGAAAAACTGTTTTTT.

This clonotype was detected ten times or more. V and J are TRBV28 and TRBJ2-3; TRBD1 agrees at 7 bases. Germline CDR1 and CDR2: MDHEN and SYDVKM. This CDR3 is 15 amino acids long. V gave up 9 bases and J gave up 2 bases; unmatched junction bases: 11. The CDR3 region is CASDRQGTYTDTQYF. DNA of the CDR3: TGTGCCAGTGACCGACAGGGAACCTACACAGATACGCAGTATTTT.

This clonotype was seen at least ten times. J is TRBJ2-2 and V is TRBV14, with D possibly called TRBD1 or TRBD2 (6 bases each). The CDR3 sequence is 15 residues long. V shed 4 bases and J shed 1 base, with 10 bases lying between them. Germline CDR1 and CDR2: SGHDN and FVKESK. For the CDR3, the DNA is TGTGCCAGCAGCCTTCGGGGGCTGAACACCGGGGAGCTGTTTTTT. Protein product: CASSLRGLNTGELFF.

This clonotype was detected once. A read error may explain this, as a much larger clone is one base away. This chain joins TRBV18 and TRBJ1-5, with D uncertain. This CDR3 region has 11 residues. Germline V gene lookup returns CDR1 KGHSH and CDR2 LQKENI. Deletions cut 6 bases from V and 12 bases from J, with 12 bases between. CDR3: CASSHGEFQHF. The DNA of the CDR3 is TGTGCCAGCTCCCACGGGGAGTTCCAGCATTTT.

This clonotype was seen many times. This chain links TRBV25-1 with TRBJ1-5; no definite D call. CDR1 and CDR2 (germline): MGHDK, SYGVNS. Deletions cut 0 bases from V and 2 bases from J, with 14 bases between. The CDR3 covers 17 residues. The chain's CDR3 is CASSEYKAGRGNQPQHF. In DNA form, the CDR3 reads TGTGCCAGCAGTGAATATAAGGCCGGGAGGGGCAATCAGCCCCAGCATTTT.

This clonotype was counted ten times or more. The chain links TRBV7-8 to TRBJ2-3, with a tentative D call TRBD2 (7 bases). The CDR3 totals 16 residues. V was clipped by 10 bases and J by 4 bases, with 24 bases between them. Germline V gene sequence: CDR1 SGHVS, CDR2 FQNEAQ. The CDR3 loop is CATRAAGALGPDTQYF. For the CDR3, the DNA is TGTGCCACCAGGGCGGCGGGGGCTCTGGGGCCAGATACGCAGTATTTT.

This clonotype has ten or more counts. The chain couples TRBV20-1 to TRBJ2-3; the D is unclear. Per the germline V gene, CDR1 is DFQATT and CDR2 is SNEGSKA (reference sequence). Trimming cost V 0 bases and J 7 bases, with 11 bases left between them. This CDR3 comprises 13 residues. The CDR3 here is CSAREPLGNTQYF. Here the CDR3 DNA reads TGCAGTGCTAGAGAGCCCCTAGGAAATACGCAGTATTTT.

This clonotype was seen at least ten times. V and J are TRBV9 and TRBJ2-5; D gene uncertain. With 0 bases removed from V and 4 bases from J, the gap between germline ends came to 7 bases. The germline gives CDR1 SGDLS, CDR2 YYNGEE. The CDR3 is made up of 13 amino acids. The CDR3 spells CASSVGEGETQYF. The CDR3 nucleotides read TGTGCCAGCAGCGTAGGAGAAGGAGAGACCCAGTACTTC.

This clonotype appeared many times. The chain carries TRBV3-1 and TRBJ2-2, with D uncertain. CDR3 length equals 12 residues. Looked up from germline, CDR1 is LGHDT and CDR2 is YNNKEL (reference sequence). V lost 8 bases, J lost 2 bases, and 6 bases lay in between. CDR3 in amino acids: CASLGNTGELFF. The CDR3 DNA sequence: TGTGCCAGCCTGGGAAACACCGGGGAGCTGTTTTTT.

This clonotype came up many times. The gene calls are TRBV5-1 and TRBJ2-3, with 9 bases that match TRBD1. CDR3 length: 16 residues. CDR1 and CDR2 from the germline V gene are SGHRS and YFSETQ. The V and J ends lost 4 bases and 3 bases, in that order; junction bases with no gene match: 9. The CDR3 bases are TGCGCCAGCAGCAGCGGGGACAGGGTGGGGACAGATACGCAGTATTTT. Its translation: CASSSGDRVGTDTQYF.

This clonotype was detected ten times or more. CDR3 in amino acids: CASSPGTGYHEQFF. CDR3 bases: TGTGCCAGCAGTCCGGGGACAGGGTATCATGAGCAGTTCTTC. The chain employs TRBV12-3 or TRBV12-4 and TRBJ2-1; TRBD1 matches 9 bases. Trimming took 5 bases from V and 8 from J; bases not matched to a gene: 7. CDR3 size: 14 residues.

This clonotype was counted many times. V gene TRBV20-1 combines with J gene TRBJ1-3; D not certain. CDR3 length equals 11 residues. Germline values: CDR1 DFQATT, CDR2 SNEGSKA (reference sequence). V lost 6 bases and J 4 bases, leaving 7 bases between the germline ends. The CDR3: CSARTGNTIYF. The CDR3 region has the DNA TGCAGTGCACGGACCGGAAACACCATATATTTT.

This chain links TRBV5-1 with TRBJ2-1, with 14 bases matching TRBD2. Germline V lookup: CDR1 SGHRS, CDR2 YFSETQ. The CDR3 has 15 residues. The junction had 6 bases not matched to a gene; V was cut back by 5 bases and J by 8 bases. The DNA for the CDR3 is TGCGCCAGCAGGACTAGCGGGGGGGCCAAGGATGAGCAGTTCTTC. Protein sequence: CASRTSGGAKDEQFF. The full variable domain, completed using reference TRBV5-1 and TRBJ2-1, is KAGVTQTPRYLIKTRGQQVTLSCSPISGHRSVSWYQQTPGQGLQFLFEYFSETQRNKGNFPGRFSGRQFSNSRSEMNVSTLELGDSALYLCASRTSGGAKDEQFFGPGTRLTVL.

This clonotype has ten or more counts. The chain is built from TRBV2 and TRBJ2-5; D unresolved. The CDR3 has 14 residues. V gave up 4 bases and J gave up 2 bases, with 11 bases separating them. Per the germline V gene, CDR1 is SNHLY and CDR2 is FYNNEI. CDR3 sequence (DNA): TGTGCCAGCAGTGGAATCATGGGGCAAGAGACCCAGTACTTC. Translating gives CASSGIMGQETQYF.

This clonotype was detected ten times or more. The chain is built from TRBV29-1 and TRBJ1-1; no clear D gene. CDR1 is SQVTM and CDR2 is ANQGSEA in the germline V gene. With 4 bases removed from V and 5 bases from J, the gap between germline ends came to 11 bases. The CDR3 totals 12 residues. CDR3 amino acids: CSVGGVETEAFF. Written as DNA, the CDR3 is TGCAGCGTTGGCGGGGTAGAGACTGAAGCTTTCTTT.

Ten or more counts support this clonotype. V usage is TRBV4-2 and J usage is TRBJ2-5; no clear D gene. Deletions cut 0 bases from V and 5 bases from J, with 13 bases between. The CDR3 is made up of 15 amino acids. The germline V gene has CDR1 LGHNA and CDR2 YNFKEQ. CDR3 in amino acids: CASSQEPRFGETQYF. CDR3 DNA sequence: TGTGCCAGCAGCCAAGAGCCGCGTTTTGGGGAGACCCAGTACTTC.

This clonotype was seen repeatedly, ten times or more. V usage is TRBV24-1 and J usage is TRBJ2-1; 7 nucleotides agree with TRBD1. CDR1 is KGHDR and CDR2 is SFDVKD in the germline V gene. This CDR3 region has 16 residues. The ends lost 4 bases at V and 1 base at J; junction bases unmatched: 6. CDR3 loop: CATSDRDSDSYNEQFF. In DNA, the CDR3 is TGTGCCACCAGTGACCGGGACAGTGATTCCTACAATGAGCAGTTCTTC.

The table lists this clonotype with many counts. The chain carries TRBV20-1 and TRBJ2-7; TRBD1 matches 7 bases. The germline CDR1 and CDR2 sequences are DFQATT and SNEGSKA (reference sequence). The CDR3 totals 14 residues. The V gene end was trimmed by 0 bases and the J gene end by 5 bases; junction bases not matched to a gene: 7. CDR3 sequence: CSARDVGQRDEQYF. CDR3 bases: TGCAGTGCTAGAGATGTGGGACAGCGCGACGAGCAGTACTTC.

This clonotype has a count of ten or more. Here the CDR3 DNA reads TGTGCCAGCAGCTTAGTGTCAGGCCCCGAGCAGTACTTC. Protein sequence: CASSLVSGPEQYF. The V gene is TRBV7-2, the J gene TRBJ2-7; D not certain. Germline loops: CDR1 SGHTA, CDR2 FQGNSA. The V and J ends lost 1 base and 6 bases respectively, with 10 bases between them. The CDR3 covers 13 residues.

This clonotype was seen at least ten times. The J gene is TRBJ2-3, the V gene TRBV20-1; unclear D gene. This CDR3 region has 13 residues. Germline CDR1 DFQATT, CDR2 SNEGSKA (reference sequence). The V gene lost 3 bases and the J gene lost 5 bases, with 12 bases spanning the gap. DNA for the CDR3: TGCAGTGCTAGGACCGACCTGGTAGATACGCAGTATTTT. Translating gives CSARTDLVDTQYF.

The chain joins TRBV5-1 to TRBJ1-3; tentatively, D is TRBD1 (5 bases). The CDR3 runs 15 residues. CDR1 is SGHRS, CDR2 YFSETQ, per germline. Trimming took off 0 bases at V and 2 bases at J, with 9 bases between the two ends. CDR3 nucleotide sequence: TGCGCCAGCAGCTTGGACCGGGGGGCTGGAAACACCATATATTTT. It encodes CASSLDRGAGNTIYF.

This clonotype was observed at least ten times. The V gene is TRBV5-1, the J gene TRBJ2-4; TRBD1 matches 7 bases. CDR1 is SGHRS and CDR2 is YFSETQ in the germline V gene. V gave up 4 bases and J gave up 10 bases; unmatched junction bases: 14. This CDR3 comprises 15 residues. The CDR3 DNA sequence: TGCGCCAGCAGCGCCCCCGGACAGGCCCGAAGGATTCAGTACTTC. Amino acids: CASSAPGQARRIQYF. The full variable domain, rest sourced from reference TRBV5-1 and TRBJ2-4, is KAGVTQTPRYLIKTRGQQVTLSCSPISGHRSVSWYQQTPGQGLQFLFEYFSETQRNKGNFPGRFSGRQFSNSRSEMNVSTLELGDSALYLCASSAPGQARRIQYFGAGTRLSVL.

This clonotype was found many times. CDR3 bases: TGTGCCAGCAGCTTATCAGGGAACTCCTACGAGCAGTACTTC. Encoded protein: CASSLSGNSYEQYF. V and J are TRBV7-9 and TRBJ2-7; perhaps TRBD1 as D (5 bases). The V gene lost 2 bases and the J gene lost 0 bases, with 8 bases spanning the gap. The V gene's germline CDR1 is SEHNR and CDR2 FQNEAQ (reference sequence). The CDR3 runs 14 residues.